The 20 T cell receptor beta chains below were found in one sample sequenced in a study of blood T cell repertoires in COVID-19. Profiling relied on immunoSEQ multiplex PCR, and the TCRdb table lists in-frame clones only, not all of them. Of approximately 85,000 clones detected, roughly four fifths appear once; the ten largest clones hold approximately 13%. Material for sequencing was peripheral blood. The receptors were sampled from a human donor in a cohort sampled during active COVID-19.

The CDR3 nucleotides read TGTGCCAGCACCCCCAACCTAGCGGTTTACACAGATACGCAGTATTTT. Its translation is CASTPNLAVYTDTQYF. The chain couples TRBV6-6 to TRBJ2-3; TRBD2 aligns across 7 bases. CDR3 length: 16 residues. The germline V gene encodes CDR1 MNHNY and CDR2 SVGAGI (reference sequence). V gave up 7 bases and J gave up 2 bases; unmatched junction bases: 12.

In this sample, this clone turned up once. The chain uses TRBV19 and TRBJ2-3; 7 positions agree with TRBD1. J lost 10 bases, V lost 9 bases, and 10 bases had no gene match. The germline V gene encodes CDR1 LNHDA and CDR2 SQIVND (reference sequence). This CDR3 has 12 amino acids. The CDR3 DNA reads TGTGCCAGCAGCACCCGGACAGGTCCGCAGTATTTT. This sequence encodes CASSTRTGPQYF.

This chain links TRBV11-2 with TRBJ2-5; TRBD2 might be the D (5 bases). Looked up from germline, CDR1 is SGHAT and CDR2 is FQNNGV. This CDR3 is built from 16 residues. The V and J ends lost 1 base and 2 bases respectively, with 14 bases between them. Here the CDR3 reads CASSLVGGANQETQYF. For the CDR3, the DNA is TGTGCCAGCAGCTTAGTTGGAGGAGCAAATCAAGAGACCCAGTACTTC. Looking up the rest from reference TRBV11-2 and TRBJ2-5 gives the full variable domain: EAGVAQSPRYKIIEKRQSVAFWCNPISGHATLYWYQQILGQGPKLLIQFQNNGVVDDSQLPKDRFSAERLKGVDSTLKIQPAKLEDSAVYLCASSLVGGANQETQYFGPGTRLLVL.

This chain connects TRBV19 to TRBJ1-1; D perhaps matches TRBD1 (5 bases). Germline V gene lookup returns CDR1 LNHDA and CDR2 SQIVND (reference sequence). Trimming left V 4 bases short and J 2 bases short, with 8 bases between. CDR3 size: 13 residues. The CDR3 DNA is TGTGCCAGTAGTACACAGGTCAACACTGAAGCTTTCTTT. It specifies CASSTQVNTEAFF.

The chain couples TRBV6-2 or TRBV6-3 to TRBJ2-7, with TRBD1 matching over 8 bases. Losses at the gene ends were 4 bases for V and 5 bases for J; bases not matched to a gene: 16. The germline V gene encodes CDR1 MNHEY and CDR2 SVGEGT. CDR3 length: 17 amino acids. The DNA for the CDR3 is TGTGCCAGCAGTTCCCAAGGCCAGGACAGGGATCGCCACGAGCAGTACTTC. The encoded protein is CASSSQGQDRDRHEQYF.

In this sample, this clone turned up once. This sequence joins TRBV23-1 and TRBJ1-1; no definite D call. TRBV23-1 is identified as an open reading frame with a role that is uncertain. The germline V and J ends were trimmed by 3 bases and 5 bases, with 19 bases remaining between them. The CDR3 is made up of 16 amino acids. Written as DNA, the CDR3 is TGCGCCAGCAGTCAGCCCCTAGGACGGGGAAGGACTGAAGCTTTCTTT. Residues: CASSQPLGRGRTEAFF.

The chain couples TRBV4-2 to TRBJ1-1, with 9 bases identical to TRBD1. V shed 7 bases and J 1 base; nucleotides not matched to a gene: 7. Germline V CDR1 and CDR2: LGHNA, YNFKEQ. The length of the CDR3 is 15 residues. The CDR3 spells CASTYGTGPNTEAFF. CDR3 sequence (DNA): TGTGCCAGCACCTACGGGACAGGGCCGAACACTGAAGCTTTCTTT.

This clone has more than one count but fewer than ten. The chain is built from TRBV27 and TRBJ1-2; D is uncertain. Trimming pared 3 bases from V and 1 base from J, leaving 6 bases between. The germline V gene encodes CDR1 MNHEY and CDR2 SMNVEV (reference sequence). This CDR3 spans 13 amino acids. This CDR3 is CASSLGDNYGYTF. For the CDR3, the DNA is TGTGCCAGCAGTTTGGGCGATAACTATGGCTACACCTTC.

The V call is TRBV5-1, the J call TRBJ1-2; D possibly corresponds to TRBD1 (5 bases). CDR3 length: 14 amino acids. Germline lookup yields CDR1 SGHRS and CDR2 YFSETQ. V lost 6 bases and J lost 2, with 14 bases in between. As DNA, the CDR3 is TGCGCCAGCACCTTAAGTCAGGGCAACTATGGCTACACCTTC. Protein product: CASTLSQGNYGYTF.

The chain employs TRBV28 and TRBJ1-1; D unclear. The V and J ends lost 8 bases and 4 bases respectively, with 8 bases between them. Germline V gene sequence: CDR1 MDHEN, CDR2 SYDVKM. The CDR3 has 11 residues. The DNA for the CDR3 is TGTGCCAGCTGTGGGCCCACTGAAGCTTTCTTT. Amino acid sequence: CASCGPTEAFF.

This clone was counted only a few times. The CDR3 DNA is TGTGCCAGCAGTTTTCTCGGCAGCGAGAACACTGAAGCTTTCTTT. It is translated as CASSFLGSENTEAFF. This chain joins TRBV28 and TRBJ1-1; D is unclear. Germline-derived CDR1 and CDR2 are MDHEN and SYDVKM. The V end was cut by 3 bases, the J end by 1 base, with 12 bases between. This CDR3 has 15 residues.

The gene calls are TRBV4-1 and TRBJ2-7, with 10 bases identical to TRBD1. The germline V gene has CDR1 MGHRA and CDR2 YSYEKL. V dropped 4 bases and J dropped 7; count of bases not matched to a gene: 7. The CDR3 extends over 14 amino acids. The chain's CDR3 is CASSRPGQGREQYF. The CDR3 DNA is TGCGCCAGCAGCCGGCCGGGACAGGGGCGAGAGCAGTACTTC.

The genes are TRBV6-1 and TRBJ2-4; D may be TRBD1 (6 bases). Per germline, CDR1 MNHNS and CDR2 SASEGT. The ends were cut back, 2 bases at V and 1 base at J, with 15 bases in the middle. The CDR3 covers 17 residues. The CDR3 nucleotides are TGTGCCAGCAGTGAAAGTCAGGGGTCCTTTGCCAAAAACATTCAGTACTTC. Translating gives CASSESQGSFAKNIQYF.

This sequence joins TRBV16 and TRBJ2-3; TRBD1 matches 8 bases. Per the germline V gene, CDR1 is KGHSY and CDR2 is FQNENV. The CDR3 contains 15 residues. V shed 4 bases and J 1 base; nucleotides not matched to a gene: 4. CDR3 DNA sequence: TGTGCCAGCAGCCGACAGGGGAAGGGCACAGATACGCAGTATTTT. This sequence encodes CASSRQGKGTDTQYF.

The chain combines TRBV10-1 with TRBJ2-5; TRBD2 agrees at 9 bases. The germline V gene encodes CDR1 WNHNN and CDR2 SYGVQD (reference sequence). V was clipped by 6 bases and J by 2 bases; unmatched bases: 7. This CDR3 is built from 15 residues. In DNA form, the CDR3 reads TGCGCCAGCAGCCCCGGACTAGCGCGTCAAGAGACCCAGTACTTC. As protein: CASSPGLARQETQYF.

The V call is TRBV5-1, the J call TRBJ1-4; D unclear. Trimming took off 5 bases at V and 4 bases at J, with 9 bases between the two ends. Germline V CDR1 and CDR2: SGHRS, YFSETQ. The CDR3 extends over 13 amino acids. The CDR3 DNA reads TGCGCCAGCAGGAAGCAGGTTAATGAAAAACTGTTTTTT. Its translation: CASRKQVNEKLFF.

The chain links TRBV15 to TRBJ2-5; no firm D call. V was cut by 0 bases and J by 6 bases, with 8 bases left in between. The CDR3 is 13 residues long. Germline loops: CDR1 LNHNV, CDR2 YYDKDF (reference sequence). CDR3 in DNA: TGTGCCACCAGCAGAGATGGCAGGAAGACCCAGTACTTC. It encodes CATSRDGRKTQYF.

The rearrangement uses TRBV5-4 and TRBJ2-7; TRBD1 matches 7 bases. The CDR3 has 14 residues. The germline CDR1 and CDR2 sequences are SGHNT and YYREEE (reference sequence). V shed 4 bases and J 6 bases; nucleotides not matched to a gene: 10. The CDR3 DNA reads TGTGCCAGCAGCATTACCGGGACAGTCCTCGAGCAGTACTTC. Encoded protein: CASSITGTVLEQYF. Variable domain in full (rest from reference TRBV5-4 and TRBJ2-7): ETGVTQSPTHLIKTRGQQVTLRCSSQSGHNTVSWYQQALGQGPQFIFQYYREEENGRGNFPPRFSGLQFPNYSSELNVNALELDDSALYLCASSITGTVLEQYFGPGTRLTVT.

The V and J genes are TRBV15 and TRBJ2-3, with a tentative D call TRBD2 (6 bases). The CDR3 length is 16 residues. The germline V gene encodes CDR1 LNHNV and CDR2 YYDKDF (reference sequence). Deletions cut 3 bases from V and 0 bases from J, with 13 bases between. CDR3 DNA: TGTGCCACCAGCAGGATGGGGGGTTCTAGCACAGATACGCAGTATTTT. This gives the protein CATSRMGGSSTDTQYF.

In its sample, this clone was seen a few times. This chain joins TRBV11-3 and TRBJ2-2, with a possible D match to TRBD2 (5 bases). Trimming pared 3 bases from V and 6 bases from J, leaving 17 bases between. The CDR3 covers 16 residues. Per the germline V gene, CDR1 is SGHNT and CDR2 is YENEEA. For the CDR3, the DNA is TGTGCCAGCAGCTTCCGGGCCTCCAAGGGAGCCGGGGAGCTGTTTTTT. Translating gives CASSFRASKGAGELFF. The entire variable domain, with the rest obtained from reference TRBV11-3 and TRBJ2-2, is as follows: EAGVVQSPRYKIIEKKQPVAFWCNPISGHNTLYWYLQNLGQGPELLIRYENEEAVDDSQLPKDRFSAERLKGVDSTLKIQPAELGDSAVYLCASSFRASKGAGELFFGEGSRLTVL.